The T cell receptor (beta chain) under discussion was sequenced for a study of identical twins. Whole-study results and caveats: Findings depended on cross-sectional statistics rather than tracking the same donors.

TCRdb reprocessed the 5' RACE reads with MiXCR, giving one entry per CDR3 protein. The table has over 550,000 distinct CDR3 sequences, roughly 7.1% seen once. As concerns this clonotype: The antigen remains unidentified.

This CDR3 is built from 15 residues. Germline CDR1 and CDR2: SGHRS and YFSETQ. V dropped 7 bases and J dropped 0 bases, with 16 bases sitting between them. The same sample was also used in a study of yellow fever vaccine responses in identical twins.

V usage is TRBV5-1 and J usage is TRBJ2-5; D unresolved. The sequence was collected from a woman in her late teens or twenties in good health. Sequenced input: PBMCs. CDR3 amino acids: CASRTSHAYQETQYF. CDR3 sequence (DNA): TGCGCCAGCCGCACAAGTCATGCGTACCAAGAGACCCAGTACTTC.